The sequence of this TCR beta chain was determined in a study of blood T cell repertoires in COVID-19. Original processing methods: Nucleated cell number was recorded as an estimate derived from reference gene primer amplification. Generated by immunoSEQ multiplex PCR, the TCRdb table keeps only in-frame clones and is missing some. Clone size and the V and J calls come from that table; the DNA yielded D and trimming. The sample includes about 94,000 clones, around 86% of them seen just once. Germline loops: CDR1 SGHAT, CDR2 FQNNGV. Trimming removed 2 bases from V and 5 bases from J, with 12 bases in between. The CDR3 totals 14 residues.

The receptor was derived from a woman of 80 years or more with acute or convalescent COVID-19. Sequenced sample: peripheral blood. The chain recombines TRBV11-2 with TRBJ2-5; possibly TRBD2 for D (7 bases). The CDR3 DNA follows: TGTGCCAGCAGCTTACCGGGGGGCGTTGAGACCCAGTACTTC. It codes for CASSLPGGVETQYF.